This T cell receptor (beta chain) was identified during a study of liver allograft versus peripheral blood T cells. Looking at the study overall: In transplanted livers, T cell receptor repertoires were compared with those found in the recipients' peripheral blood.

Per germline, CDR1 ENHRY and CDR2 SYGVKD. The CDR3 totals 12 residues. The V segment lost 11 bases and the J segment 9 bases; nucleotides outside the gene matches: 10. MiXCR, applied by TCRdb to the reads, yields one record per CDR3 protein. The table lists 7,400 or so distinct CDR3 sequences, roughly a sixth of them singletons. This clonotype qualifies as medium-sized. This sequence originates from a human patient who had a liver transplant. Some T cells may possibly be graft donor cells. This chain links TRBV10-3 with TRBJ1-1; 9 nucleotides agree with TRBD1. The CDR3 here is CAANPGQGQAFF. CDR3 DNA: TGTGCCGCTAACCCGGGACAGGGCCAAGCTTTCTTT.